This TCR beta chain was recovered during a study of blood T cell repertoires in COVID-19. Study-level background: Italy, Spain and the United States were the sources of the convalescent and acute COVID-19 samples. T cells, B-cell-depleted T cells, or PBMCs supplied cDNA or gDNA.

In the authors' workflow: Reference gene primer amplification yielded estimated nucleated cell counts. Clones were read by immunoSEQ multiplex PCR, and TCRdb kept only the in-frame ones, dropping some. The V and J calls and the clone size are those of that table, but D and trimming were determined from the DNA. The data show 150,000 or so clones, with approximately 84% seen just once and about an eighth held by the top ten. Participants reported their clinical history, and cohort assignment relied on those reports. The sequence came from a man aged 50 to 60 who had recovered from COVID-19. What was sequenced was PBMCs or T cells enriched from blood (not recorded which).

The CDR3 bases are TGCGCCAGCAGCCTGAGAACCGGGACAGGGAGCACCGGGGAGCTGTTTTTT. Translating it yields CASSLRTGTGSTGELFF. The chain combines TRBV4-1 with TRBJ2-2, with TRBD1 matching over 9 bases. CDR1 and CDR2 (germline): MGHRA, YSYEKL. The ends lost 4 bases at V and 4 bases at J; junction bases unmatched: 10. CDR3 length: 17 amino acids.